The rows below give T cell receptor beta chains drawn from one sample of a study of CD8 T cells in ankylosing spondylitis. Each CDR3 protein is one row after TCRdb ran MiXCR on the 5' RACE reads. The data hold around 100,000 distinct CDR3 sequences, with approximately 8.9% observed a single time. The material sequenced was blood, either unsorted or a sorted T cell fraction (not recorded which). The receptors here all came from a male donor with ankylosing spondylitis. The CDR3 runs from the conserved cysteine through the conserved F or W. D genes are given only for firm matches. Clone size is shown for a subset of rows, as once, few, many or a class of expanded clone.

TRBV5-6	few	.	TRBJ2-7	TGTGCCAGCAGCTTGCGGACAGTGACCTACGAGCAGTACTTC	CASSLRTVTYEQYF
TRBV5-6	.	.	TRBJ2-1	TGTGCCAGCAGCCATAGGACGTCCCACTCCTACAATGAGCAGTTCTTC	CASSHRTSHSYNEQFF
TRBV27	many	.	TRBJ2-5	TGTGCCAGCAGTTTAACGTATCGGCCAGAGACCCAGTACTTC	CASSLTYRPETQYF
TRBV7-7	many	.	TRBJ2-2	TGTGCCAGCAGCTTAGCCCCGGGATCGGGTCCCGGGGAGCTGTTTTTT	CASSLAPGSGPGELFF
TRBV7-9	.	.	TRBJ2-6	TGTGCCAGCAGCTTAGCAGTGAGCCTCTCTGGGGCCAACGTCCTGACTTTC	CASSLAVSLSGANVLTF
TRBV7-9	few	.	TRBJ2-7	TGTGCCAGCAGCACTCCGGGGGCGCAATCCTACGAGCAGTACTTC	CASSTPGAQSYEQYF
TRBV4-2	many	.	TRBJ2-5	TGTGCCAGCAGCCAAGAGTCGGGGGTTTGGGAGACCCAGTACTTC	CASSQESGVWETQYF
TRBV9	few	.	TRBJ1-1	TGTGCCAGCAGCCCCTGGTCGGAGAACACTGAAGCTTTCTTT	CASSPWSENTEAFF
TRBV4-2	many	.	TRBJ2-1	TGTGCCAGCAGCCAAGAAGGCTTCTCCTACAATGAGCAGTTCTTC	CASSQEGFSYNEQFF
TRBV28	many	.	TRBJ2-3	TGTGCCAGCACCTCAATCCCCCCGTCAGCAGATACGCAGTATTTT	CASTSIPPSADTQYF
TRBV7-8	few	.	TRBJ2-2	TGTGCCAGCAGCCCCGGTGCTGGGGAGCTGTTTTTT	CASSPGAGELFF
TRBV3-1	.	.	TRBJ2-1	TGTGCCAGCAGCCATGGAACGACCTACAATGAGCAGTTCTTC	CASSHGTTYNEQFF
TRBV19	few	TRBD2	TRBJ2-1	TGTGCCAGTAGTATATGGCATGGCGGGAGTAGCAATGAGCAGTTCTTC	CASSIWHGGSSNEQFF
TRBV29-1	few	.	TRBJ2-2	TGCAGCGTTGAAGTAATCGCCGGGGAGCTGTTTTTT	CSVEVIAGELFF
TRBV6-1	.	.	TRBJ1-1	TGTGCCAGCACCTCCAGGACAGACACTGAAGCTTTCTTT	CASTSRTDTEAFF
TRBV5-6	few	TRBD2	TRBJ2-3	TGTGCCAGCAGCCCGTCTAGCGGGAGGACAGATACGCAGTATTTT	CASSPSSGRTDTQYF
TRBV6-5	.	.	TRBJ1-1	TGTGCCAGCAGTTGGGCGATGGCGAACACTGAAGCTTTCTTT	CASSWAMANTEAFF
TRBV11-1	few	TRBD2	TRBJ2-3	TGTGCCAGCAGCCTCCTGGGGGGACTAGCGGGAGGCCCCACAGATACGCAGTATTTT	CASSLLGGLAGGPTDTQYF
TRBV25-1	many	TRBD2	TRBJ2-1	TGTGCCAGCAGTCAGGCTCTAGCGGGGCCCTACAATGAGCAGTTCTTC	CASSQALAGPYNEQFF
TRBV11-2	.	.	TRBJ2-7	TGTGCCAGCAGCTTAGGGACTCTTACTTCCTACGAGCAGTACTTC	CASSLGTLTSYEQYF
TRBV12-5	few	.	TRBJ2-3	TGTGCTAGTGGTTTGCGGGAAGGACCATTAAGGGATACGCAGTATTTT	CASGLREGPLRDTQYF
TRBV4-1	.	.	TRBJ2-1	TGCGCCAGCAGCCAAGTGGGAGTTTCCCAGCCCTACAATGAGCAGTTCTTC	CASSQVGVSQPYNEQFF
TRBV5-1	many	.	TRBJ2-2	TGCGCCAGCAGCTTAGCCGGGGAGCTGTTTTTT	CASSLAGELFF
TRBV5-1	few	.	TRBJ1-2	TGCGCCAGCAGCTTCTTTAAGGGAGACTATGGCTACACCTTC	CASSFFKGDYGYTF
TRBV14	few	.	TRBJ2-1	TGTGCCAGCAGCCAAGAGAGGCTAGCCTATGAGCAGTTCTTC	CASSQERLAYEQFF
TRBV12-3/TRBV12-4	many	TRBD1	TRBJ1-6	TGTGCCAGCAGTTTAGCGGGACAGGGTAGTTCACCCCTCCACTTT	CASSLAGQGSSPLHF
TRBV14	many	TRBD1	TRBJ2-5	TGTGCCAGCAGCCCTTGGGACAGGGACACCCAGTACTTC	CASSPWDRDTQYF
TRBV3-1	.	.	TRBJ2-5	TGTGCCAGCAGCCAAGTGCAGACAGACAGACAAGAGACCCAGTACTTC	CASSQVQTDRQETQYF
TRBV12-5	.	TRBD2	TRBJ2-3	TGTGCTAGCGGTTTGGGACTAGCGGGAGCTACAGATACGCAGTATTTT	CASGLGLAGATDTQYF
TRBV5-1	few	.	TRBJ2-3	TGCGCCAGCAGTCTACACGGCGCAGATACGCAGTATTTT	CASSLHGADTQYF
TRBV12-3/TRBV12-4	many	.	TRBJ2-2	TGTGCCAGCAGTTTTAGCCCGGGGGAGCTGTTTTTT	CASSFSPGELFF
TRBV20-1	.	TRBD2	TRBJ2-1	TGCAGTGCTAGATCGTCGAGGACTAGCGGAGTTGAGCAGTTCTTC	CSARSSRTSGVEQFF
TRBV27	many	.	TRBJ2-1	TGTGCCAGCAGGCAGATCAGCCCGAATGAGCAGTTCTTC	CASRQISPNEQFF
TRBV13	few	TRBD2	TRBJ2-1	TGTGCCAGCAGCTCCGATAGCGGGAGCCCCTACAATGAGCAGTTCTTC	CASSSDSGSPYNEQFF